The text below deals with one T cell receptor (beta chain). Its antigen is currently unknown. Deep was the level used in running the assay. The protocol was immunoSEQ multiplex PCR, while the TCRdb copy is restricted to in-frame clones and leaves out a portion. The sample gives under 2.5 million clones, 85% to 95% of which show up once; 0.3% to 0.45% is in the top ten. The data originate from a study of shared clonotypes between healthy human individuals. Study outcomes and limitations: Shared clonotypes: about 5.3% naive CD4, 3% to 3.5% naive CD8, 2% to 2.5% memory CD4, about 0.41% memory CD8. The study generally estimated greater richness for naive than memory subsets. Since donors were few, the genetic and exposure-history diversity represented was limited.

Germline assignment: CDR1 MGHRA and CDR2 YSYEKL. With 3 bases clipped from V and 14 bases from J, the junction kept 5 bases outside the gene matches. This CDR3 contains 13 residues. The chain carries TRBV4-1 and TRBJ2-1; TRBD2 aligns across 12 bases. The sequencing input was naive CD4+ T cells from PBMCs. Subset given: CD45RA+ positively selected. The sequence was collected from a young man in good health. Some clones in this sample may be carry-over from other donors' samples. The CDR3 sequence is CASSQAGLAGKFF. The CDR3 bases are TGCGCCAGCAGCCAGGCCGGACTAGCGGGAAAGTTCTTC.